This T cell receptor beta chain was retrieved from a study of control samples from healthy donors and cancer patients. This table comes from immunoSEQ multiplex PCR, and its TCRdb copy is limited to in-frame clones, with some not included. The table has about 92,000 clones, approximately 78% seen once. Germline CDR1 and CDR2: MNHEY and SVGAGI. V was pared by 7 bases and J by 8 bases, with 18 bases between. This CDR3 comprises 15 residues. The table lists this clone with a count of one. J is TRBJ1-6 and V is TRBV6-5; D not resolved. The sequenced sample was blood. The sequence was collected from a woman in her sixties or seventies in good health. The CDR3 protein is CASIAGSGVYSPLHF. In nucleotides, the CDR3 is TGTGCCAGCATAGCCGGGTCCGGGGTCTATTCACCCCTCCACTTT.